These 8 T cell receptor beta chains originate from one sample sequenced in a study of post-analysis software for immune sequencing data. General study points: When patients were compared with controls, about five TRBV segments were more frequent, TRBV5-6, TRBV5-1 and TRBV20-1 among them.

Each TCR beta cDNA library carried unique molecular identifiers. TCRdb redid the calling of the PCR reads with MiXCR, one entry per CDR3 protein. This sample has hundreds of thousands of distinct CDR3 sequences; approximately 60% occur once, and the top ten carry 10% to 12%. No antigen has been assigned to these receptors. The sequencing sample was made of blood. Receptors were obtained from a girl aged 2 to 9 with multiple sclerosis.

This chain's CDR3 is CASSPYSGRAGNEQFF. DNA for the CDR3: TGTGCCAGCAGCCCGTATAGCGGGAGGGCCGGCAATGAGCAGTTCTTC. The chain is built from TRBV7-3 and TRBJ2-1; 11 bases fit TRBD2. CDR1 is SGHTA, CDR2 FQGTGA, per germline. The CDR3 consists of 16 residues. The V and J ends lost 5 bases and 6 bases, in that order; junction bases with no gene match: 9.

The chain joins TRBV10-3 to TRBJ1-2; D is perhaps TRBD1 (6 bases). The CDR3 length is 12 residues. Germline V lookup: CDR1 ENHRY, CDR2 SYGVKD. V was cut by 0 bases and J by 12 bases, with 11 bases left in between. CDR3 loop: CAISESGHDHTF. The CDR3 bases are TGTGCCATCAGTGAGTCGGGACACGACCACACCTTC.

The chain recombines TRBV12-3 or TRBV12-4 with TRBJ2-1, with D possibly called TRBD1 or TRBD2 (5 bases each). TRBJ2-7 explains the end of the DNA better; the J call may be wrong. There are 17 residues in the CDR3. As DNA, the CDR3 is TGTGCCAGCAGTTTTGCACTCCCGGGACCCCTCTACAATGAGCAGTACTTC. This gives the protein CASSFALPGPLYNEQYF.

The chain combines TRBV4-3 with TRBJ2-1; TRBD2 matches at 14 bases. Per germline, CDR1 LGHNA and CDR2 YSLEER. Germline trimming cut 4 bases from V and 4 bases from J; bases unmatched to any gene: 12. The CDR3 is 19 residues long. CDR3 sequence: CASSPYNPGLAGAYNEQFF. The CDR3 DNA reads as TGCGCCAGCAGCCCCTATAACCCGGGACTAGCGGGGGCTTACAATGAGCAGTTCTTC.

The rearrangement uses TRBV5-1 and TRBJ2-5; D is perhaps TRBD2 (5 bases). Germline CDR1 SGHRS, CDR2 YFSETQ. The CDR3 has 16 amino acids. Trimming pared 0 bases from V and 11 bases from J, leaving 23 bases between. CDR3 sequence reads: CASSLARWAERDEQYF. DNA of the CDR3: TGCGCCAGCAGCTTGGCCCGTTGGGCAGAGAGGGATGAGCAGTACTTC.

The chain has TRBV4-2 and TRBJ2-1, with D maybe TRBD2 (6 bases). The CDR3 has 17 residues. In germline, CDR1 is LGHNA, CDR2 YNFKEQ. Trimming removed 1 base from V and 9 bases from J, with 22 bases in between. This chain's CDR3 is CASSQGELAKDAVEQFF. The CDR3 nucleotides read TGTGCCAGCAGCCAAGGGGAACTAGCTAAAGATGCGGTTGAGCAGTTCTTC.

This clonotype was counted a few times. The J gene is TRBJ2-1, the V gene TRBV19, with 8 bases fitting TRBD2. Germline V gene data show CDR1 as LNHDA and CDR2 as SQIVND (reference sequence). Trimming cost V 5 bases and J 8 bases; bases outside gene matches: 8. The CDR3 consists of 14 residues. The CDR3 coding sequence is TGTGCCAGTAGTCTAGGGACTAGTCTCTATGAGCAGTTCTTC. It codes for CASSLGTSLYEQFF.

The chain has TRBV10-3 and TRBJ2-7; D not resolved. V was shortened by 0 bases and J by 5 bases, with 8 bases between the two germline ends. This CDR3 has 13 amino acids. Germline V gene lookup returns CDR1 ENHRY and CDR2 SYGVKD. CDR3 sequence reads: CAISESTSNEQYF. The CDR3 DNA sequence: TGTGCCATCAGTGAGTCGACGAGCAACGAGCAGTACTTC.